This section outlines one T cell receptor (beta chain) sequence together with its context. Its antigen is undetermined. As for treatment: oral pan-JAK inhibitor, 5-10 mg twice daily. Germline V gene data show CDR1 as SGHAT and CDR2 as FQDESV (reference sequence). The CDR3 loop spans 11 amino acids. V dropped 4 bases and J dropped 6; count of bases not matched to a gene: 0. After isolation, RNA underwent reverse transcription to generate cDNA as the sequencing template. Clones were sequenced by immunoSEQ multiplex PCR, and TCRdb holds only the in-frame ones, with some missing. The data contain 200,000 to 250,000 clones, 35% to 40% of them singletons. The sample belongs to a study of CD8+ T cells in alopecia areata. Study details: Treated patients swallowed 5 to 10 mg of oral tofacitinib twice daily. A 6-month period off drug followed tofacitinib, which lasted 6 to 18 months.

Points from the study as a whole: Normal scalp showed lower clonality than lesional scalp, especially alopecia totalis/universalis. There were many expanded lesional clones persisting in scalp and blood during tofacitinib.

This chain links TRBV11-1 with TRBJ2-7, with 7 bases fitting TRBD1. Sequencing was performed on CD4+ T cells sorted from blood, taken around week 34, from a patient treated with tofacitinib. The receptor was derived from a human donor with alopecia areata. The DNA of the CDR3 is TGTGCCAGCAGCTACAGGGGCGAGCAGTACTTC. Its translation is CASSYRGEQYF.